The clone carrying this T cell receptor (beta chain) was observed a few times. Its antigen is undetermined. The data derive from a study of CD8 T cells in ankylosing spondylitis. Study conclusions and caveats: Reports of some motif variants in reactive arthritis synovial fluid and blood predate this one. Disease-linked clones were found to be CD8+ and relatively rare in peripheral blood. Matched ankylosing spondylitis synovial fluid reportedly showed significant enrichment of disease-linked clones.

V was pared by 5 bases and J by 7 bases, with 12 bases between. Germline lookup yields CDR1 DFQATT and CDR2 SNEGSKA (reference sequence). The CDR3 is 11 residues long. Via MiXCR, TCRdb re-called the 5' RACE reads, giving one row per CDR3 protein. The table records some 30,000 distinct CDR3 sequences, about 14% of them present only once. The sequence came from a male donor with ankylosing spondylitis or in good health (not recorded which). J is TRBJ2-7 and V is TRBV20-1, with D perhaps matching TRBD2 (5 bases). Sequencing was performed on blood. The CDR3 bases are TGCAGTGCTCAGACCACGGGGGAGCAGTACTTC. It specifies CSAQTTGEQYF.